These 6 T cell receptor beta chains were all obtained from the same sample, sequenced in a study of T cells in localized non-small cell lung cancer. TCRdb's table, derived via immunoSEQ multiplex PCR, lists solely in-frame clones and lacks some. The profile covers roughly 71,000 clones, with roughly 90% appearing a single time and roughly 22% taken by the ten largest. This specimen consisted of peripheral blood, obtained before any cancer treatment. The receptors were sampled from an older male donor with stage III squamous cell lung carcinoma.

The rearrangement links TRBV7-2 to TRBJ1-3; D is unresolved. Per the germline V gene, CDR1 is SGHTA and CDR2 is FQGNSA. The CDR3 is 15 amino acids. V lost 0 bases and J 0 bases, leaving 6 bases between the germline ends. The CDR3 is CASSLAAGSGNTIYF. The CDR3 DNA reads as TGTGCCAGCAGCTTAGCGGCAGGCTCTGGAAACACCATATATTTT.

V is TRBV11-2 and J is TRBJ2-3; D ambiguous. V lost 2 bases to trimming and J lost 2 bases, with 11 bases between them. CDR3 length equals 15 residues. The germline gives CDR1 SGHAT, CDR2 FQNNGV. The DNA for the CDR3 is TGTGCCAGCAGCTTAAATCCTTCTGCCACAGATACGCAGTATTTT. This sequence encodes CASSLNPSATDTQYF.

V is TRBV5-4 and J is TRBJ2-7; 9 bases map to TRBD1. J gave up 5 bases and V 2 bases, and 5 bases lay outside the gene matches. Per germline, CDR1 SGHNT and CDR2 YYREEE (reference sequence). CDR3 length: 14 amino acids. The CDR3 sequence is CASSFRDRVDEQYF. In DNA, the CDR3 is TGTGCCAGCAGCTTCCGGGACAGGGTAGACGAGCAGTACTTC.

CDR3 DNA sequence: TGTGCCAGCAGTGCCCTCGGAGGACAGCCTAACTATGGCTACACCTTC. Translating gives CASSALGGQPNYGYTF. The chain employs TRBV6-4 and TRBJ1-2, with a tentative D call TRBD1 (6 bases). Germline-derived CDR1 and CDR2 are MRHNA and SNTAGT. V was clipped by 4 bases and J by 0 bases, with 15 bases between them. There are 16 residues in the CDR3.

The chain recombines TRBV7-9 with TRBJ2-2; no clear D. Germline CDR1 is SEHNR and CDR2 is FQNEAQ (reference sequence). Trimming took off 4 bases at V and 4 bases at J, with 13 bases between the two ends. The CDR3 loop spans 15 amino acids. The CDR3 DNA follows: TGTGCCAGCAGCTCCGACGGCGCAGCCACCGGGGAGCTGTTTTTT. This gives the protein CASSSDGAATGELFF.

The chain recombines TRBV6-9 with TRBJ1-4; 8 bases are shared with TRBD1. This CDR3 region has 13 residues. Germline V gene sequence: CDR1 MNHGY, CDR2 SVAAGI. V dropped 8 bases and J dropped 8; count of bases not matched to a gene: 7. Here the CDR3 DNA reads TGTGCCAGCTCGACAGGGGTTAGGGAAAAACTGTTTTTT. This encodes CASSTGVREKLFF.